This is a list of T cell receptor beta chains from one sample in a study of blood T cell repertoires in COVID-19. Assay: immunoSEQ multiplex PCR; the TCRdb copy retains only in-frame clones and omits some. The sample consists of approximately 290,000 clones, around 88% of them appearing once. Sequencing was performed on peripheral blood. Every receptor here comes from a man aged 30 to 39 with acute or convalescent COVID-19. Each CDR3 is given with its conserved first and last residue. The order of the fields is CDR3 length, V gene, D gene, clone size, J gene, CDR3 protein, CDR3 DNA. The D gene is left open where the match is weak. Size is omitted from some rows. Given values are once, few, many or a class for expanded clones.

cdr3_length: 19
v_call: TRBV6-2/TRBV6-3
d_call: TRBD1
clone_size: once
j_call: TRBJ2-7
cdr3_aa: CASSYRGTGGRSVIYEQYF
cdr3_nt: TGTGCCAGCAGTTACCGAGGGACAGGGGGCCGCTCAGTGATCTACGAGCAGTACTTC

cdr3_length: 16
v_call: TRBV11-2
d_call: TRBD2
clone_size: .
j_call: TRBJ2-7
cdr3_aa: CASRRQAGAFSYEQYF
cdr3_nt: TGTGCCAGCAGGCGCCAAGCGGGGGCCTTCTCCTACGAGCAGTACTTC

cdr3_length: 14
v_call: TRBV19
d_call: .
clone_size: .
j_call: TRBJ1-6
cdr3_aa: CASSIAGYNSPLHF
cdr3_nt: TGTGCCAGTAGTATAGCAGGGTATAATTCACCCCTCCACTTT

cdr3_length: 15
v_call: TRBV2
d_call: .
clone_size: .
j_call: TRBJ2-2
cdr3_aa: CAGYLARGNTGELFF
cdr3_nt: TGTGCCGGTTACCTGGCCAGGGGGAACACCGGGGAGCTGTTTTTT

cdr3_length: 14
v_call: TRBV18
d_call: .
clone_size: .
j_call: TRBJ2-5
cdr3_aa: CASSPRPAEETQYF
cdr3_nt: TGTGCCAGCTCACCACGGCCAGCGGAAGAGACCCAGTACTTC

cdr3_length: 15
v_call: TRBV14
d_call: .
clone_size: .
j_call: TRBJ1-6
cdr3_aa: CASSQGVSYNSPLHF
cdr3_nt: TGTGCCAGCAGCCAAGGCGTTTCCTATAATTCACCCCTCCACTTT

cdr3_length: 14
v_call: TRBV7-8
d_call: .
clone_size: .
j_call: TRBJ2-7
cdr3_aa: CASSSLILVGEQYF
cdr3_nt: TGTGCCAGCAGCTCACTAATACTAGTTGGCGAGCAGTACTTC

cdr3_length: 14
v_call: TRBV30
d_call: TRBD2
clone_size: .
j_call: TRBJ2-3
cdr3_aa: CAGRAGGSTDTQYF
cdr3_nt: TGTGCCGGTAGGGCGGGGGGAAGCACAGATACGCAGTATTTT

cdr3_length: 17
v_call: TRBV13
d_call: TRBD2
clone_size: .
j_call: TRBJ2-2
cdr3_aa: CASGTRLAGLNTGELFF
cdr3_nt: TGTGCCAGCGGGACTCGGCTAGCGGGCCTGAACACCGGGGAGCTGTTTTTT

cdr3_length: 15
v_call: TRBV28
d_call: .
clone_size: .
j_call: TRBJ1-5
cdr3_aa: CASSGQHNSNQPQHF
cdr3_nt: TGTGCCAGCAGTGGACAGCACAATAGCAATCAGCCCCAGCATTTT

cdr3_length: 12
v_call: TRBV5-5
d_call: .
clone_size: .
j_call: TRBJ1-4
cdr3_aa: CASSFLNEKLFF
cdr3_nt: TGTGCCAGCAGCTTTTTAAATGAAAAACTGTTTTTT

cdr3_length: 15
v_call: TRBV30
d_call: .
clone_size: .
j_call: TRBJ1-3
cdr3_aa: CAWSPQSSSGNTIYF
cdr3_nt: TGTGCCTGGAGTCCCCAGTCTAGCTCTGGAAACACCATATATTTT

cdr3_length: 12
v_call: TRBV10-3
d_call: TRBD1
clone_size: .
j_call: TRBJ1-5
cdr3_aa: CASGQGSQPQHF
cdr3_nt: TGTGCCAGCGGACAGGGCAGTCAGCCCCAGCATTTT

cdr3_length: 17
v_call: TRBV5-6
d_call: .
clone_size: .
j_call: TRBJ1-2
cdr3_aa: CASRTDYSDSFNYGYTF
cdr3_nt: TGTGCCAGCAGGACCGATTATTCCGACAGCTTTAACTATGGCTACACCTTC

cdr3_length: 15
v_call: TRBV6-5
d_call: .
clone_size: .
j_call: TRBJ1-5
cdr3_aa: CASSYYTGLNQPQHF
cdr3_nt: TGTGCCAGCAGTTATTATACAGGCCTTAATCAGCCCCAGCATTTT

cdr3_length: 16
v_call: TRBV28
d_call: TRBD1
clone_size: .
j_call: TRBJ2-7
cdr3_aa: CASSSQTGTVSYEQYF
cdr3_nt: TGTGCCAGCAGTTCACAGACCGGGACAGTCTCCTACGAGCAGTACTTC